The present T cell receptor (beta chain) was sequenced within a study of T cell responses to AZD1222 COVID-19 vaccine. Findings and limits, study-wide: Seropositive status at baseline applied to only a handful of AZD1222 recipients. Increases in Spike-specific TCR breadth and depth were seen after two AZD1222 doses. The peak T cell response came first, and repertoires were sampled only after it.

Turning to this clone: What it recognizes is unknown.

The assay was immunoSEQ multiplex PCR, and TCRdb's table has in-frame clones only and misses some. The sample consists of 120,000 or so clones, around nine tenths of them appearing once. Trimming stripped 7 bases from V and 4 bases from J, with 8 bases between. The CDR3 has 12 residues. CDR1 and CDR2 from the germline V gene are MDHEN and SYDVKM. Material: peripheral blood, obtained on day 0 of AZD1222 vaccination. This chain connects TRBV28 to TRBJ1-5; no definite D call. This receptor was identified in an adult in good health. CDR3 residues: CASTQVNQPQHF. For the CDR3, the DNA is TGTGCCAGCACCCAGGTTAATCAGCCCCAGCATTTT.